These 27 T cell receptor beta chains originate from one sample sequenced in a study of blood T cell repertoires in COVID-19. This table comes from immunoSEQ multiplex PCR, and its TCRdb copy is limited to in-frame clones, with some not included. The table lists 100,000 to 150,000 clones, approximately 85% of them singletons, with about 3.3% in the top ten. Sequencing used peripheral blood. The receptors shown here come from a woman aged 80 or older with COVID-19, enrolled during active disease.

The chain is built from TRBV6-1 and TRBJ1-1, with D perhaps TRBD1 (5 bases). Trimming cost V 3 bases and J 2 bases, with 16 bases left between them. The CDR3 sequence is 16 residues long. Germline V lookup: CDR1 MNHNS, CDR2 SASEGT. The chain's CDR3 is CASSDRVRSPNTEAFF. In DNA, the CDR3 is TGTGCCAGCAGTGACAGGGTACGGAGCCCCAACACTGAAGCTTTCTTT.

This chain links TRBV5-1 with TRBJ1-4; D remains unclear. CDR3 length: 14 amino acids. Trimming removed 0 bases at V and 3 bases at J, with 6 bases between. Per germline, CDR1 SGHRS and CDR2 YFSETQ. The CDR3 nucleotides are TGCGCCAGCAGCTTGGCACAGTCTAATGAAAAACTGTTTTTT. It yields the protein CASSLAQSNEKLFF.

The J gene is TRBJ1-4, the V gene TRBV28; D ambiguous. V was clipped by 3 bases and J by 4 bases, with 12 bases between them. The CDR3 runs 15 residues. Germline assignment: CDR1 MDHEN and CDR2 SYDVKM. The CDR3 DNA reads TGTGCCAGCAGTTTCATGGCAGGCTATAATGAAAAACTGTTTTTT. Its translation: CASSFMAGYNEKLFF.

The chain combines TRBV5-6 with TRBJ1-1; D gene ambiguous. Between the trimmed V and J ends, which lost 3 bases and 7 bases, there was a span of 25 bases. Germline V gene data show CDR1 as SGHDT and CDR2 as YYEEEE. The CDR3 runs to 17 residues. The CDR3 coding sequence is TGTGCCAGCAGCTCCCGCCACTTGACGAGATCTAGAGATGAAGCTTTCTTT. Its translation: CASSSRHLTRSRDEAFF.

The chain couples TRBV24-1 to TRBJ2-1; D call uncertain. Germline lookup yields CDR1 KGHDR and CDR2 SFDVKD. This CDR3 has 12 residues. V lost 9 bases and J lost 4, with 9 bases in between. This CDR3 reads CATGQAYNEQFF. DNA of the CDR3: TGTGCCACCGGGCAGGCGTACAATGAGCAGTTCTTC.

The chain recombines TRBV6-2 or TRBV6-3 with TRBJ2-3, with TRBD1 identical over 9 bases. J gave up 4 bases and V 2 bases, and 1 base lay outside the gene matches. The V gene's germline CDR1 is MNHEY and CDR2 SVGEGT. This CDR3 is built from 14 residues. The CDR3, as DNA: TGTGCCAGCAGTTACGGGACAGGGCCAGATACGCAGTATTTT. This gives the protein CASSYGTGPDTQYF.

This chain joins TRBV28 and TRBJ1-5; D uncertain. The CDR3 is 15 residues long. V was trimmed by 6 bases and J by 4 bases, leaving 16 bases between them. Germline V gives CDR1 MDHEN, CDR2 SYDVKM. CDR3 in DNA: TGTGCCAGCAGAAGGCGAACGGGGATAAATCAGCCCCAGCATTTT. Protein product: CASRRRTGINQPQHF.

The V gene is TRBV10-3, the J gene TRBJ2-3, with 8 positions matching TRBD2. Unmatched junction bases numbered 4, after V lost 10 bases and J lost 1 base. The CDR3 extends over 13 amino acids. Germline V gives CDR1 ENHRY, CDR2 SYGVKD. Here the CDR3 reads CATQAGGTDTQYF. The CDR3 nucleotides read TGTGCCACGCAAGCGGGAGGCACAGATACGCAGTATTTT.

The chain has TRBV28 and TRBJ1-1; 7 bases map to TRBD1. Trimming at V came to 10 bases and at J to 4 bases, leaving 9 bases not matched to a gene. The CDR3 runs 13 residues. Germline V lookup: CDR1 MDHEN, CDR2 SYDVKM. The CDR3 spells CATETGLGTEAFF. CDR3 coding DNA: TGTGCCACCGAGACAGGGTTGGGCACTGAAGCTTTCTTT.

This chain joins TRBV29-1 and TRBJ2-7; TRBD1 agrees at 8 bases. From germline, CDR1 is SQVTM and CDR2 ANQGSEA. V gave up 6 bases and J gave up 5 bases; unmatched junction bases: 15. The CDR3 is 15 residues long. CDR3 region: CSVYPLRDRLDEQYF. The CDR3 bases are TGCAGCGTCTACCCCCTACGGGACAGGTTGGACGAGCAGTACTTC.

The chain recombines TRBV4-3 with TRBJ1-4; TRBD1 aligns across 9 bases. There are 18 residues in the CDR3. V lost 2 bases and J lost 8; bases outside the gene matches: 15. The germline V gene encodes CDR1 LGHNA and CDR2 YSLEER. The CDR3 DNA reads TGCGCCAGCAGCCAAAACACAGGGGGCGCCTGGAGAGGGGAAAAACTGTTTTTT. Its protein product is CASSQNTGGAWRGEKLFF.

The chain links TRBV6-5 to TRBJ1-1; D gene ambiguous. The CDR3 runs 15 residues. Germline CDR1 is MNHEY and CDR2 is SVGAGI. Trimming removed 6 bases at V and 2 bases at J, with 16 bases between. In nucleotides, the CDR3 is TGTGCCAGCAGCGCAGATGTTACCCACAACACTGAAGCTTTCTTT. Translation: CASSADVTHNTEAFF.

This clone was recorded once. V gene TRBV6-6 combines with J gene TRBJ1-2; 8 positions agree with TRBD1. The CDR3 covers 15 residues. CDR1 and CDR2 from the germline V gene are MNHNY and SVGAGI (reference sequence). V shed 2 bases and J 6 bases; nucleotides not matched to a gene: 8. This chain's CDR3 is CASSYPPDRENGYTF. CDR3 in DNA: TGTGCCAGCAGTTACCCCCCGGACAGGGAAAATGGCTACACCTTC.

J is TRBJ1-1 and V is TRBV14, with 9 bases that match TRBD1. CDR1 is SGHDN and CDR2 is FVKESK in the germline V gene. The CDR3 extends over 13 amino acids. The trim removed 6 bases at V and 7 bases at J, leaving 6 bases unmatched. This chain's CDR3 is CASSLNRGLEAFF. CDR3 sequence (DNA): TGTGCCAGCAGTCTTAACAGGGGGCTTGAAGCTTTCTTT. Full variable domain (outside the CDR3, taken from reference TRBV14 and TRBJ1-1): EAGVTQFPSHSVIEKGQTVTLRCDPISGHDNLYWYRRVMGKEIKFLLHFVKESKQDESGMPNNRFLAERTGGTYSTLKVQPAELEDSGVYFCASSLNRGLEAFFGQGTRLTVV.

The chain has TRBV13 and TRBJ2-7; D might be TRBD1 (5 bases). V was pared by 3 bases and J by 4 bases, with 7 bases between. Germline V lookup: CDR1 PRHDT, CDR2 FYEKMQ (reference sequence). The CDR3 contains 12 residues. The CDR3 is CASSLDKYEQYF. As DNA, the CDR3 is TGTGCCAGCAGCTTGGACAAATACGAGCAGTACTTC.

This clone was counted a few times. The chain uses TRBV28 and TRBJ1-4; D not certain. V was cut by 10 bases and J by 5 bases, with 14 bases left in between. The CDR3 consists of 13 residues. CDR1 and CDR2 from the germline V gene are MDHEN and SYDVKM. CDR3 nucleotide sequence: TGTGCCACAACCAGACCGGGAAATGAAAAACTGTTTTTT. Translated: CATTRPGNEKLFF.

The gene calls are TRBV6-5 and TRBJ1-1; D unresolved. Trimming took off 2 bases at V and 0 bases at J, with 10 bases between the two ends. The CDR3 is made up of 15 amino acids. Germline values: CDR1 MNHEY, CDR2 SVGAGI. The CDR3: CASSYKQQMNTEAFF. CDR3 nucleotides: TGTGCCAGCAGTTACAAACAGCAAATGAACACTGAAGCTTTCTTT.

The rearrangement links TRBV5-1 to TRBJ2-3; TRBD2 matches at 7 bases. Germline values: CDR1 SGHRS, CDR2 YFSETQ. Losses at the gene ends were 0 bases for V and 3 bases for J; bases not matched to a gene: 4. The CDR3 spans 15 residues. As DNA, the CDR3 is TGCGCCAGCAGCTTGGATGCGGGAGCAACAGATACGCAGTATTTT. Protein: CASSLDAGATDTQYF.

The gene calls are TRBV7-2 and TRBJ2-1; 11 nucleotides line up with TRBD2. The ends lost 5 bases at V and 3 bases at J; junction bases unmatched: 6. In germline, CDR1 is SGHTA, CDR2 FQGNSA. This CDR3 region has 16 residues. The CDR3 sequence: CASSRLAGGNYNEQFF. The CDR3 bases are TGTGCCAGCAGCAGATTAGCGGGAGGGAACTACAATGAGCAGTTCTTC.

The rearrangement links TRBV5-8 to TRBJ2-7; TRBD2 might be the D (5 bases). In germline, CDR1 is SGHTS, CDR2 YDEGEE. This CDR3 is 14 amino acids long. Trimming removed 5 bases from V and 1 base from J, with 13 bases in between. CDR3: CASRTSGGSYEQYF. CDR3 nucleotides: TGTGCCAGCAGGACCAGTGGCGGGTCCTACGAGCAGTACTTC.

The chain couples TRBV9 to TRBJ1-1; the match to TRBD1 covers 9 bases. V lost 0 bases, J lost 1 base, and 4 bases stayed unmatched. CDR1 and CDR2 (germline): SGDLS, YYNGEE. There are 16 residues in the CDR3. This chain's CDR3 is CASSVVPGQGNTEAFF. Here the CDR3 DNA reads TGTGCCAGCAGCGTAGTACCGGGACAGGGGAACACTGAAGCTTTCTTT.

This clone was picked up one time. The V gene is TRBV3-1 (or the pseudogene TRBV3-2), the J gene TRBJ1-4; the D is unclear. The CDR3 is made up of 13 amino acids. Germline V gene sequence: CDR1 LGHDT, CDR2 YNNKEL (reference sequence). Trimming cost V 0 bases and J 8 bases, with 7 bases left between them. The CDR3 is CASSQELREKLFF. CDR3 in DNA: TGTGCCAGCAGCCAAGAGCTACGGGAAAAACTGTTTTTT.

The chain combines TRBV7-3 with TRBJ2-2; TRBD2 agrees at 9 bases. This CDR3 is built from 14 residues. Germline values: CDR1 SGHTA, CDR2 FQGTGA. J was trimmed by 6 bases and V by 5 bases; bases with no gene match: 4. Written as DNA, the CDR3 is TGTGCCAGCAGCCAAGCGGGAGGCCCCGGGGAGCTGTTTTTT. Its protein is CASSQAGGPGELFF.

The V call is TRBV5-1, the J call TRBJ2-1, with no clear D. The germline V gene encodes CDR1 SGHRS and CDR2 YFSETQ. Trimming removed 6 bases from V and 2 bases from J, with 15 bases in between. The CDR3 has 15 residues. The CDR3 here is CASTQDGQTYNEQFF. The CDR3 DNA reads as TGCGCCAGCACCCAGGATGGGCAGACCTACAATGAGCAGTTCTTC.

The chain employs TRBV29-1 and TRBJ2-6; D remains unclear. The CDR3 runs 14 residues. The germline V and J ends were trimmed by 5 bases and 0 bases, with 8 bases remaining between them. Germline values: CDR1 SQVTM, CDR2 ANQGSEA. CDR3 DNA sequence: TGCAGCGTTATTCCAGGCTCTGGGGCCAACGTCCTGACTTTC. This gives the protein CSVIPGSGANVLTF.

V usage is TRBV19 and J usage is TRBJ2-7; 11 positions match TRBD2. The CDR3 extends over 16 amino acids. V lost 5 bases and J lost 5; bases outside the gene matches: 11. The germline CDR1 and CDR2 sequences are LNHDA and SQIVND (reference sequence). CDR3 sequence: CASSPYLAGGKDEQYF. In DNA form, the CDR3 reads TGTGCCAGTAGTCCGTACCTAGCGGGAGGTAAGGACGAGCAGTACTTC.

The sample holds one count of this clone. The rearrangement links TRBV6-5 to TRBJ1-2; perhaps TRBD1 as D (6 bases). Trimming removed 6 bases from V and 8 bases from J, with 22 bases in between. Germline CDR1 MNHEY, CDR2 SVGAGI. CDR3 length: 15 amino acids. The CDR3 DNA follows: TGTGCCAGCAGGACCCCCCTCCCTGGGACATCCGGCTACACCTTC. This codes for CASRTPLPGTSGYTF.